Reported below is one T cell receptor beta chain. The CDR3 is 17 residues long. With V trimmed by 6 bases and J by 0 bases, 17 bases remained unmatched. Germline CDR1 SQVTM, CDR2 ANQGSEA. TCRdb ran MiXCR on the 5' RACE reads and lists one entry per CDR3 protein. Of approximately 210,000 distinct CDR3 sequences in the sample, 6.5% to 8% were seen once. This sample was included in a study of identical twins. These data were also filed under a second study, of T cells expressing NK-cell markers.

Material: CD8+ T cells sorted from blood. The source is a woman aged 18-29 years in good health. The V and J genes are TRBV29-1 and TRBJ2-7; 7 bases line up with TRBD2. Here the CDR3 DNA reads TGCAGCGTCCCGAAGCGGGGCAGGAGCTCTAGCTCCTACGAGCAGTACTTC. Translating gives CSVPKRGRSSSSYEQYF.